These T cell receptor beta chains were read from a single sample in a study of T cell responses to AZD1222 COVID-19 vaccine. Sequencing was performed with immunoSEQ multiplex PCR; in TCRdb, only in-frame clones are kept and a portion is missing. The repertoire holds fewer than 110,000 clones, with around 91% as singletons. This sample comprised peripheral blood, obtained on day 0 of AZD1222 vaccination. The receptors were gathered from an adult in good health. Each CDR3 is given with its conserved first and last residue. The order of the fields is D gene, V gene, clone size, CDR3 length, J gene, CDR3 protein, CDR3 DNA. A D gene is named only where the DNA matches it firmly. Clone size appears in some rows only: once, few, many, or a class for an expanded clone.

D gene: TRBD2; V gene: TRBV13; clone size: -; CDR3 length: 18; J gene: TRBJ2-1; CDR3 protein: CASSSTGLAGGRKTEQFF; CDR3 DNA: TGTGCCAGCAGCTCCACCGGACTAGCGGGGGGACGGAAGACTGAGCAGTTCTTC
D gene: -; V gene: TRBV5-4; clone size: -; CDR3 length: 16; J gene: TRBJ2-7; CDR3 protein: CASSSPSEGSPYEQYF; CDR3 DNA: TGTGCCAGCAGCTCACCATCGGAGGGGTCCCCCTACGAGCAGTACTTC
D gene: -; V gene: TRBV30; clone size: -; CDR3 length: 12; J gene: TRBJ1-2; CDR3 protein: CAWSEGIYGYTF; CDR3 DNA: TGTGCCTGGAGTGAGGGGATCTATGGCTACACCTTC
D gene: -; V gene: TRBV5-4; clone size: few; CDR3 length: 12; J gene: TRBJ1-1; CDR3 protein: CASSFGGTEAFF; CDR3 DNA: TGTGCCAGCAGCTTTGGGGGCACTGAAGCTTTCTTT
D gene: TRBD1; V gene: TRBV19; clone size: once; CDR3 length: 15; J gene: TRBJ1-5; CDR3 protein: CASSLGRGGNQPQHF; CDR3 DNA: TGTGCCAGTAGCCTCGGCAGGGGGGGCAATCAGCCCCAGCATTTT
D gene: -; V gene: TRBV27; clone size: -; CDR3 length: 15; J gene: TRBJ1-5; CDR3 protein: CASSLSGGINQPQHF; CDR3 DNA: TGTGCCAGCAGTTTATCGGGAGGGATCAATCAGCCCCAGCATTTT
D gene: -; V gene: TRBV30; clone size: -; CDR3 length: 11; J gene: TRBJ1-6; CDR3 protein: CAWSPQGTLHF; CDR3 DNA: TGTGCCTGGAGTCCGCAGGGGACCCTCCACTTT
D gene: TRBD1; V gene: TRBV13; clone size: -; CDR3 length: 17; J gene: TRBJ1-6; CDR3 protein: CASSLRGGRGQGSPLHF; CDR3 DNA: TGTGCCAGCAGCTTACGAGGCGGCAGGGGGCAGGGTTCACCCCTCCACTTT
D gene: TRBD1; V gene: TRBV19; clone size: -; CDR3 length: 15; J gene: TRBJ1-5; CDR3 protein: CASTWTGPSNQPQHF; CDR3 DNA: TGTGCCAGTACCTGGACAGGGCCAAGCAATCAGCCCCAGCATTTT
D gene: -; V gene: TRBV19; clone size: -; CDR3 length: 12; J gene: TRBJ2-3; CDR3 protein: CASSIGTDTQYF; CDR3 DNA: TGTGCCAGTAGTATCGGCACAGATACGCAGTATTTT
D gene: -; V gene: TRBV7-2; clone size: -; CDR3 length: 14; J gene: TRBJ2-7; CDR3 protein: CASSPGLRTYEQYF; CDR3 DNA: TGTGCCAGCAGCCCGGGGCTCAGAACCTACGAGCAGTACTTC
D gene: -; V gene: TRBV10-2; clone size: -; CDR3 length: 13; J gene: TRBJ1-5; CDR3 protein: CASRDFQGDGLHF; CDR3 DNA: TGCGCCAGCAGGGATTTCCAGGGTGATGGGTTGCATTTT